The 5 T cell receptor beta chains below come from one sample, sequenced in a study of blood T cell repertoires in COVID-19. Generated by immunoSEQ multiplex PCR, the TCRdb table keeps only in-frame clones and is missing some. Altogether around 400,000 clones are present, 80% to 90% being singletons, with the ten largest covering about 10%. The sequenced sample was peripheral blood. These receptors were taken from a woman in her 30s with COVID-19, enrolled during active disease.

V is TRBV11-2 and J is TRBJ1-6, with 7 nucleotides matching TRBD1. CDR3 length: 16 amino acids. V shed 5 bases, J shed 7 bases, and the junction held 11 bases outside the gene matches. Germline values: CDR1 SGHAT, CDR2 FQNNGV. The CDR3 spells CASSPGDRVGNSPLHF. As DNA, the CDR3 is TGTGCCAGCAGCCCAGGAGACAGGGTGGGGAATTCACCCCTCCACTTT.

The V gene is TRBV19, the J gene TRBJ2-2, with 7 bases aligning to TRBD1. Germline V gives CDR1 LNHDA, CDR2 SQIVND (reference sequence). The CDR3 is made up of 14 amino acids. The J segment lost 5 bases and the V segment lost 7 bases, leaving 7 bases of the junction unmatched. The CDR3 sequence is CASTIQGETGELFF. CDR3 DNA: TGTGCCAGTACCATCCAGGGGGAAACCGGGGAGCTGTTTTTT.

The chain is built from TRBV19 and TRBJ2-5; 9 bases agree with TRBD1. CDR3 size: 16 residues. Per the germline V gene, CDR1 is LNHDA and CDR2 is SQIVND (reference sequence). The V segment lost 4 bases and the J segment 5 bases; nucleotides outside the gene matches: 11. In nucleotides, the CDR3 is TGTGCCAGTAGTACCAGAAGGGGACAGGGCGACGAGACCCAGTACTTC. The encoded protein is CASSTRRGQGDETQYF.

V usage is TRBV28 and J usage is TRBJ2-5, with a tentative D call TRBD1 (6 bases). The germline V gene encodes CDR1 MDHEN and CDR2 SYDVKM. Trimming pared 6 bases from V and 4 bases from J, leaving 15 bases between. This CDR3 has 14 amino acids. The CDR3 coding sequence is TGTGCCAGCAGCCTAGGGGGTGTAGGAGAGACCCAGTACTTC. Translation gives CASSLGGVGETQYF.

CDR3 sequence: CASSPGLGYEQYF. The DNA for the CDR3 is TGTGCCAGCAGCCCGGGACTAGGCTACGAGCAGTACTTC. This chain connects TRBV5-4 to TRBJ2-7; 8 bases line up with TRBD2. This CDR3 region has 13 residues. In germline, CDR1 is SGHNT, CDR2 YYREEE (reference sequence). J lost 3 bases, V lost 4 bases, and 3 bases had no gene match.